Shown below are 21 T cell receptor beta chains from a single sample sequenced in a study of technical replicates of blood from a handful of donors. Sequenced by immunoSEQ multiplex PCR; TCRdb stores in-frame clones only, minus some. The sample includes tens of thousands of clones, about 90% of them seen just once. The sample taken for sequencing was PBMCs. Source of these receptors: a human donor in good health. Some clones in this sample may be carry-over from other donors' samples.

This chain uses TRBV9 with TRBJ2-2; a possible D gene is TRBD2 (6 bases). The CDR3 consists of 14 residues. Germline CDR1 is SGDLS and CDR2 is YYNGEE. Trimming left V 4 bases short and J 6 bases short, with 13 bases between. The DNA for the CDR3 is TGTGCCAGCAGCTCCACTAGCCTTGCCGGGGAGCTGTTTTTT. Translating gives CASSSTSLAGELFF. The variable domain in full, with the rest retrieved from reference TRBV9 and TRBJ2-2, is DSGVTQTPKHLITATGQRVTLRCSPRSGDLSVYWYQQSLDQGLQFLIQYYNGEERAKGNILERFSAQQFPDLHSELNLSSLELGDSALYFCASSSTSLAGELFFGEGSRLTVL.

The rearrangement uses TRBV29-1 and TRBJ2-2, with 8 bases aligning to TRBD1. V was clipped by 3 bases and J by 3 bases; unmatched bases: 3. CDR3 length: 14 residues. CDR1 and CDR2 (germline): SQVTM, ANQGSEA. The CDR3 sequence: CSVDNRGDTGELFF. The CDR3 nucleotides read TGCAGCGTTGACAACAGGGGGGACACCGGGGAGCTGTTTTTT.

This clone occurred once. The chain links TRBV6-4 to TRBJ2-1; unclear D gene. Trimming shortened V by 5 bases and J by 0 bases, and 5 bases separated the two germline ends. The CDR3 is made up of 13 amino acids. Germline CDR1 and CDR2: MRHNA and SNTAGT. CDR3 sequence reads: CASSLSSYNEQFF. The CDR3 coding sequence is TGTGCCAGCAGTCTAAGCTCCTACAATGAGCAGTTCTTC.

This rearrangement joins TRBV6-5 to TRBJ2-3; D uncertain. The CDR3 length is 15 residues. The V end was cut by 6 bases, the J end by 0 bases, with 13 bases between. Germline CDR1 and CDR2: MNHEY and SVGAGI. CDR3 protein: CASRRSKTSTDTQYF. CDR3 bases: TGTGCCAGCAGGCGAAGTAAGACTAGCACAGATACGCAGTATTTT.

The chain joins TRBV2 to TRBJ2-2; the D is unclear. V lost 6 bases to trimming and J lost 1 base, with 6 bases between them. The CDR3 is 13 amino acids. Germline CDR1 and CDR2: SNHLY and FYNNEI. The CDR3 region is CASRAQNTGELFF. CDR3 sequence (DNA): TGTGCCAGCAGGGCCCAGAACACCGGGGAGCTGTTTTTT.

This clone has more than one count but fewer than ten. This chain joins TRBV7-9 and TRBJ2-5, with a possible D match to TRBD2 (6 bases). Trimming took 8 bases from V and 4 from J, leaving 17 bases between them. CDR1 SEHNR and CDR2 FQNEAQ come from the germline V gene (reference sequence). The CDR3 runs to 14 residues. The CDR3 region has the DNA TGTGCCAGCGCCATTAGCGGCTTCCGAGAGACCCAGTACTTC. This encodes CASAISGFRETQYF.

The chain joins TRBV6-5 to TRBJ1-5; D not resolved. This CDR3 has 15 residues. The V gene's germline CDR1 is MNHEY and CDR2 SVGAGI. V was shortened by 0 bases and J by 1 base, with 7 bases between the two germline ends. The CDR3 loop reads CASSYSSGSNQPQHF. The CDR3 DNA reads TGTGCCAGCAGTTACTCATCGGGGAGCAATCAGCCCCAGCATTTT.

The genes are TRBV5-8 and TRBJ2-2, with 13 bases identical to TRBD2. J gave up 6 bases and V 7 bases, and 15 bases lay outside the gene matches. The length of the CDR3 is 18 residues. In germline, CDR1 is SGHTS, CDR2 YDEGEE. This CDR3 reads CASAPGLAGLTVPGELFF. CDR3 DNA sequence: TGTGCCAGCGCTCCGGGACTAGCGGGGCTAACGGTCCCCGGGGAGCTGTTTTTT.

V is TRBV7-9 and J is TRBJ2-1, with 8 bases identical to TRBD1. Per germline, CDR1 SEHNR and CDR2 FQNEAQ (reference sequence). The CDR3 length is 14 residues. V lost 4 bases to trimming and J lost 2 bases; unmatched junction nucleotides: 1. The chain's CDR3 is CASSSQGAYNEQFF. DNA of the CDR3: TGTGCCAGCAGCTCACAGGGGGCCTACAATGAGCAGTTCTTC. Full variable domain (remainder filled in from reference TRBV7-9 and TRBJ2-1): DTGVSQNPRHKITKRGQNVTFRCDPISEHNRLYWYRQTLGQGPEFLTYFQNEAQLEKSRLLSDRFSAERPKGSFSTLEIQRTEQGDSAMYLCASSSQGAYNEQFFGPGTRLTVL.

CDR3 in DNA: TGTGCCAGTAGTTACGGGACTAGCGGGGGGTTCTCCTACAATGAGCAGTTCTTC. This sequence encodes CASSYGTSGGFSYNEQFF. This sequence joins TRBV19 and TRBJ2-1, with TRBD2 identical over 15 bases. Germline CDR1 reads LNHDA; CDR2 reads SQIVND (reference sequence). The length of the CDR3 is 18 residues. J lost 0 bases, V lost 5 bases, and 5 bases had no gene match.

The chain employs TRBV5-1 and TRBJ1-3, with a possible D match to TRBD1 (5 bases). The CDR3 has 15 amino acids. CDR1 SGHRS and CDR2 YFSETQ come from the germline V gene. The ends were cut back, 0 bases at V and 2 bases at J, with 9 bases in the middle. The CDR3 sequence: CASSLEGAAGNTIYF. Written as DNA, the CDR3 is TGCGCCAGCAGCTTGGAAGGGGCTGCTGGAAACACCATATATTTT. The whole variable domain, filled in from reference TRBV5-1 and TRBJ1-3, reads KAGVTQTPRYLIKTRGQQVTLSCSPISGHRSVSWYQQTPGQGLQFLFEYFSETQRNKGNFPGRFSGRQFSNSRSEMNVSTLELGDSALYLCASSLEGAAGNTIYFGEGSWLTVV.

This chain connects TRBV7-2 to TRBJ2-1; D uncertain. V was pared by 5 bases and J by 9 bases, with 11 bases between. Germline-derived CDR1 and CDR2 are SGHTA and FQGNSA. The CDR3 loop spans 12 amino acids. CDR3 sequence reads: CASSPFIGEQFF. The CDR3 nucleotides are TGTGCCAGCAGCCCTTTTATCGGTGAGCAGTTCTTC.

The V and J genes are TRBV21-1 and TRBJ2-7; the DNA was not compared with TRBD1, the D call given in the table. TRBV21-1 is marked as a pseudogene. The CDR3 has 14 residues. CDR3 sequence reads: CASTRQGFSYEQYF. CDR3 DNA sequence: TGTGCCAGCACGAGACAGGGGTTCTCCTACGAGCAGTACTTC.

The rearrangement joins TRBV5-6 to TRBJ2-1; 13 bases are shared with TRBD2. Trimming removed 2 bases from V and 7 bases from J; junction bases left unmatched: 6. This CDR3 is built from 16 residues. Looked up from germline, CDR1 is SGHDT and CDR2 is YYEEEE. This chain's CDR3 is CASSFGLAGARNEQFF. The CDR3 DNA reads TGTGCCAGCAGCTTTGGACTAGCGGGAGCTCGGAATGAGCAGTTCTTC.

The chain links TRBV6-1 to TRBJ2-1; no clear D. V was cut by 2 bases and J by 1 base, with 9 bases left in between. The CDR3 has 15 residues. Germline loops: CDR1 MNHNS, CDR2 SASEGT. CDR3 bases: TGTGCCAGCAGTGAATCACTACAATCCTACAATGAGCAGTTCTTC. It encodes CASSESLQSYNEQFF.

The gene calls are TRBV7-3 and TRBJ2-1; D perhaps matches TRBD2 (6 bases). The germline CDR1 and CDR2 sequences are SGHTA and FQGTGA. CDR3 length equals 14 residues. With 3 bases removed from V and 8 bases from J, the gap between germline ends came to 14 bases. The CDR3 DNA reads TGTGCCAGCAGCTTGGGACTGTCCAAGGATGAGCAGTTCTTC. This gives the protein CASSLGLSKDEQFF.

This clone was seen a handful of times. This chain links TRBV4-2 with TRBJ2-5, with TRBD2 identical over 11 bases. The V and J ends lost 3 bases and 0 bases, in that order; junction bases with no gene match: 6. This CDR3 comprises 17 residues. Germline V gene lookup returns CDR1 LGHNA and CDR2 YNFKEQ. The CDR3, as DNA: TGTGCCAGCAGCCAGGGGGTAGCGGGGGGGTACCAAGAGACCCAGTACTTC. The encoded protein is CASSQGVAGGYQETQYF.

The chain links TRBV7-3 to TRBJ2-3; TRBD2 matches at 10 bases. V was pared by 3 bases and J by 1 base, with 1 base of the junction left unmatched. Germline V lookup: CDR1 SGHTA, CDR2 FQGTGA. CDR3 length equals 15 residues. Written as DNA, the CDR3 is TGTGCCAGCAGCTTTAGCGGGGGGCGCACAGATACGCAGTATTTT. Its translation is CASSFSGGRTDTQYF.

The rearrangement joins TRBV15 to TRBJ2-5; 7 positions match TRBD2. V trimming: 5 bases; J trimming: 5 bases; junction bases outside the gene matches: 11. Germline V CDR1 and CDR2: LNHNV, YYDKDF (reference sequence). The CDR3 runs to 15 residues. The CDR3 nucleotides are TGTGCCACCAGCCTTCGGGCGGGGGTTTGGGAGACCCAGTACTTC. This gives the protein CATSLRAGVWETQYF.

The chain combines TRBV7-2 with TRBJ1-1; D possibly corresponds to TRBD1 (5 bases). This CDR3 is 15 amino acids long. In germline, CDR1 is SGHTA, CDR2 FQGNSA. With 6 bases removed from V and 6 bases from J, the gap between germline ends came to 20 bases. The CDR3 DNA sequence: TGTGCCAGCAGGTGGGGGAGGGACCTGCGGGCTGAAGCTTTCTTT. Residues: CASRWGRDLRAEAFF.

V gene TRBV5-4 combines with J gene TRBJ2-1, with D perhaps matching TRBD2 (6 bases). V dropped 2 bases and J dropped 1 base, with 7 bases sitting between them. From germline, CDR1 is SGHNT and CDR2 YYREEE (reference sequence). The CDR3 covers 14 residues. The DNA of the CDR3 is TGTGCCAGCAGCTTCGGGGGATCCTACAATGAGCAGTTCTTC. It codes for CASSFGGSYNEQFF.